This T cell receptor (beta chain) was captured by sequencing in a study of identical twins. Study-wide findings and caveats: In drawing conclusions, the study used cross-sectional statistical analysis and did not follow the same donors. Fewer insertions characterized abundant cord blood beta clonotypes, whereas memory repertoires showed none. Out-of-frame sharing of TCR alpha in monozygotic twins was underestimated by models.

This clonotype was seen more than once but under ten times. Its antigen is unknown. A single record per CDR3 protein comes from TCRdb applying MiXCR to the 5' RACE reads. The table records 400,000 to 600,000 distinct CDR3 sequences, around 24% of them present only once. Looked up from germline, CDR1 is ENHRY and CDR2 is SYGVKD. V shed 4 bases and J 4 bases; nucleotides not matched to a gene: 2. The CDR3 extends over 13 amino acids. These data also formed part of another study, on yellow fever vaccine responses in identical twins.

The specimen sequenced was CD4+ T cells sorted from blood. This clonotype was sampled from a woman aged 18 to 35 in good health. The J gene is TRBJ1-2, the V gene TRBV10-3; 8 positions agree with TRBD1. The CDR3 nucleotides read TGTGCCATCAGTGGGGACAGGATCTATGGCTACACCTTC. As protein: CAISGDRIYGYTF.